The 27 T cell receptor beta chains given below trace back to one sample, sequenced in a study of shared clonotypes between healthy human individuals (TCRdb year 2020). Library creation used the immunoSEQ multiplex PCR assay. The table was pulled from immuneACCESS by TCRdb, which kept in-frame rearrangements only. Such tables lose some clones; where checked, under half of the loss comes from unresolved V genes, and the rest has no known cause. The sample data list fewer than 2.5 million clones, and roughly 93% of these were observed just once. 0.36% of the sample rests with the top ten. The sequencing input was naive CD4+ T cells from PBMCs. Interpreted using the paper, the cell subset or site label stands for: CD45RA+ positively selected. Source of these receptors: a man younger than 35 in good health. Some clones in this sample may be carry-over from other donors' samples.

This clone was counted a few times. This rearrangement joins TRBV5-1 to TRBJ1-1, with TRBD1 identical over 7 bases. Unmatched junction bases numbered 9, after V lost 4 bases and J lost 6 bases. The length of the CDR3 is 14 residues. The V gene's germline CDR1 is SGHRS and CDR2 YFSETQ. The CDR3 nucleotides are TGCGCCAGCAGCCCACAGGGGTCGTCGGCTGAAGCTTTCTTT. Translating gives CASSPQGSSAEAFF.

The V gene is TRBV28, the J gene TRBJ2-7; tentatively, D is TRBD2 (6 bases). The CDR3 sequence is 15 residues long. The V end lost 6 bases, the J end lost 0 bases, and 15 bases lay between the germline ends. CDR1 and CDR2 from the germline V gene are MDHEN and SYDVKM. CDR3 sequence reads: CASSIPGGVSYEQYF. The DNA for the CDR3 is TGTGCCAGCAGCATTCCCGGGGGAGTCTCCTACGAGCAGTACTTC.

This clone was found once. The genes are TRBV5-4 and TRBJ2-4; 8 positions match TRBD1. CDR3 length equals 14 residues. V dropped 3 bases and J dropped 8; count of bases not matched to a gene: 7. Per germline, CDR1 SGHNT and CDR2 YYREEE (reference sequence). The CDR3 nucleotides are TGTGCCAGCAGCTCCAACGACAGGGGTGACATTCAGTACTTC. Its translation is CASSSNDRGDIQYF.

This chain uses TRBV10-2 with TRBJ2-2, with 9 nucleotides matching TRBD1. The V segment lost 8 bases and the J segment 0 bases; nucleotides outside the gene matches: 10. CDR1 is WSHSY and CDR2 is SAAADI in the germline V gene. CDR3 size: 17 residues. CDR3 region: CASSPGQGLANTGELFF. The DNA of the CDR3 is TGCGCCAGCTCTCCGGGACAGGGCCTAGCGAACACCGGGGAGCTGTTTTTT.

Comments on this clone: One junction end disagrees with the germline gene, perhaps due to a read error. V and J are TRBV6-1 and TRBJ2-5; TRBD2 might be the D (6 bases). This CDR3 comprises 14 residues. Germline-derived CDR1 and CDR2 are MNHNS and SASEGT. CDR3 amino acids: CAGSEADARGAQYF. The DNA of the CDR3 is TGTGCCGGCAGTGAAGCAGACGCCCGCGGGGCCCAGTACTTC.

CDR3 sequence reads: CSVEVQGANEAFF. The CDR3, as DNA: TGCAGCGTTGAGGTCCAGGGGGCAAATGAAGCTTTCTTT. The genes are TRBV29-1 and TRBJ1-1, with 8 bases fitting TRBD1. The germline gives CDR1 SQVTM, CDR2 ANQGSEA. The ends lost 3 bases at V and 7 bases at J; junction bases unmatched: 7. This CDR3 has 13 residues.

The chain carries TRBV14 and TRBJ2-3; D possibly corresponds to TRBD2 (5 bases). The CDR3 has 14 amino acids. V was clipped by 4 bases and J by 5 bases, with 13 bases between them. CDR1 is SGHDN, CDR2 FVKESK, per germline. The CDR3 DNA is TGTGCCAGCAGCCGACTATCACTGGAAGATACGCAGTATTTT. Amino acids: CASSRLSLEDTQYF.

The CDR3 reads CASSIGRINEKLFF. The CDR3 nucleotides are TGTGCCAGCAGCATCGGACGGATTAATGAAAAACTGTTTTTT. V and J are TRBV5-5 and TRBJ1-4; no clear D. Germline V gene data show CDR1 as SGHKS and CDR2 as YYEKEE (reference sequence). The ends were cut back, 4 bases at V and 4 bases at J, with 11 bases in the middle. The CDR3 runs 14 residues.

Details on this clone: At the DNA level, this CDR3 is encoded by other sequences in the same sample as well. The J gene is TRBJ2-1, the V gene TRBV15, with TRBD2 as a possible D gene (6 bases). Germline-derived CDR1 and CDR2 are LNHNV and YYDKDF (reference sequence). The CDR3 runs 16 residues. V shed 1 base and J shed 0 bases, with 10 bases lying between them. CDR3 DNA: TGTGCCACCAGCAGAGGTCTAGCGAGCTCCTACAATGAGCAGTTCTTC. It yields the protein CATSRGLASSYNEQFF.

The J gene is TRBJ2-7, the V gene TRBV5-4; 10 positions match TRBD1. V was pared by 3 bases and J by 2 bases, with 5 bases of the junction left unmatched. CDR3 length equals 15 residues. CDR1 SGHNT and CDR2 YYREEE come from the germline V gene (reference sequence). For the CDR3, the DNA is TGTGCCAGCAGCTCCCGGGACAGGGGCCCCTACGAGCAGTACTTC. Amino acid sequence: CASSSRDRGPYEQYF.

V is TRBV6-5 and J is TRBJ1-3, with D possibly matching TRBD1 (5 bases). Germline V gene lookup returns CDR1 MNHEY and CDR2 SVGAGI. The CDR3 totals 15 residues. Trimming pared 10 bases from V and 4 bases from J, leaving 20 bases between. CDR3 protein: CATVGPGSGGNTIYF. As DNA, the CDR3 is TGTGCCACCGTTGGGCCAGGGTCGGGCGGAAACACCATATATTTT.

The chain has TRBV28 and TRBJ1-3; D is ambiguous. Trimming cost V 4 bases and J 5 bases, with 12 bases left between them. The CDR3 runs 14 residues. The germline gives CDR1 MDHEN, CDR2 SYDVKM. The CDR3, as DNA: TGTGCCAGCAGTTCCGGCGGCCACCGAAACACCATATATTTT. This sequence encodes CASSSGGHRNTIYF.

This sequence joins TRBV30 and TRBJ2-2; TRBD2 is a possible D gene (5 bases). Trimming stripped 4 bases from V and 2 bases from J, with 8 bases between. The CDR3 has 13 residues. CDR1 and CDR2 (germline): GTSNPN, SVGIG (reference sequence). The CDR3 loop is CAWTRGNTGELFF. The CDR3 nucleotides are TGTGCCTGGACTCGGGGTAACACCGGGGAGCTGTTTTTT. The complete variable domain, with remaining parts taken from reference TRBV30 and TRBJ2-2, reads SQTIHQWPATLVQPVGSPLSLECTVEGTSNPNLYWYRQAAGRGLQLLFYSVGIGQISSEVPQNLSASRPQDRQFILSSKKLLLSDSGFYLCAWTRGNTGELFFGEGSRLTVL.

V is TRBV30 and J is TRBJ1-5; D might be TRBD1 (5 bases). CDR1 GTSNPN and CDR2 SVGIG come from the germline V gene (reference sequence). Trimming removed 0 bases at V and 11 bases at J, with 17 bases between. This CDR3 contains 14 residues. CDR3 region: CAWSVGDLYQTQHF. The DNA for the CDR3 is TGTGCCTGGAGTGTTGGGGACCTCTATCAAACCCAGCATTTT.

This clone has just one count. The gene calls are TRBV6-1 and TRBJ2-5; D uncertain. V was pared by 5 bases and J by 5 bases, with 9 bases between. Per germline, CDR1 MNHNS and CDR2 SASEGT. The CDR3 runs 12 residues. CDR3 DNA: TGTGCCAGCAGTTCCGACGGGGAGACCCAGTACTTC. As protein: CASSSDGETQYF.

CDR3 coding DNA: TGTGCCAGCAGCGTATTAGCGGGAGGGAGCACCGGGGAGCTGTTTTTT. Translating it yields CASSVLAGGSTGELFF. This rearrangement joins TRBV9 to TRBJ2-2; 11 nucleotides align to TRBD2. The V gene end was trimmed by 1 base and the J gene end by 4 bases; junction bases not matched to a gene: 3. Looked up from germline, CDR1 is SGDLS and CDR2 is YYNGEE. The CDR3 runs to 16 residues.

The J gene is TRBJ1-2, the V gene TRBV19; 12 bases are shared with TRBD1. CDR3 size: 17 residues. J lost 7 bases, V lost 4 bases, and 13 bases had no gene match. The V gene's germline CDR1 is LNHDA and CDR2 SQIVND (reference sequence). The CDR3 DNA reads as TGTGCCAGTAGTACCCGCACGGGGACAGGGGGCGGGAGTGGCTACACCTTC. Protein product: CASSTRTGTGGGSGYTF.

The rearrangement uses TRBV19 and TRBJ2-6; unclear D gene. Trimming left V 5 bases short and J 4 bases short, with 9 bases between. Germline values: CDR1 LNHDA, CDR2 SQIVND (reference sequence). This CDR3 is 14 amino acids long. The DNA for the CDR3 is TGTGCCAGTAGTCGAGGTTACGGGGCCAACGTCCTGACTTTC. This gives the protein CASSRGYGANVLTF.

The chain links TRBV2 to TRBJ2-3, with TRBD1 identical over 10 bases. Unmatched junction bases numbered 4, after V lost 4 bases and J lost 0 bases. Germline CDR1 and CDR2: SNHLY and FYNNEI. The CDR3 loop spans 16 amino acids. CDR3 residues: CASSGTGGLSTDTQYF. DNA of the CDR3: TGTGCCAGCAGTGGGACAGGGGGGTTGAGCACAGATACGCAGTATTTT.

The V and J genes are TRBV5-1 and TRBJ2-7; 11 bases are a match to TRBD1. V lost 3 bases to trimming and J lost 2 bases; unmatched junction nucleotides: 7. Looked up from germline, CDR1 is SGHRS and CDR2 is YFSETQ. The CDR3 sequence is 16 residues long. The CDR3 DNA reads TGCGCCAGCAGCTCCGGGGGGACAGGGGGTACCTACGAGCAGTACTTC. The encoded protein is CASSSGGTGGTYEQYF.

The chain joins TRBV6-1 to TRBJ2-1; 9 positions match TRBD2. This CDR3 has 15 amino acids. The J segment lost 8 bases and the V segment lost 1 base, leaving 6 bases of the junction unmatched. The germline CDR1 and CDR2 sequences are MNHNS and SASEGT. The chain's CDR3 is CASSEVRSGRHEQFF. Here the CDR3 DNA reads TGTGCCAGCAGTGAAGTCAGGAGCGGGAGGCATGAGCAGTTCTTC.

The V call is TRBV7-9, the J call TRBJ2-2; D is possibly TRBD1 or TRBD2 (5 bases each). The CDR3 is 16 residues long. CDR1 and CDR2 from the germline V gene are SEHNR and FQNEAQ (reference sequence). The V end was cut by 4 bases, the J end by 4 bases, with 16 bases between. CDR3 sequence (DNA): TGTGCCAGCAGCTCCGGGACGAACTTAGGCACCGGGGAGCTGTTTTTT. Protein sequence: CASSSGTNLGTGELFF.

This chain connects TRBV5-4 to TRBJ1-1; D is unresolved. Per the germline V gene, CDR1 is SGHNT and CDR2 is YYREEE (reference sequence). V lost 4 bases and J 5 bases, leaving 9 bases between the germline ends. The CDR3 is 12 amino acids. In DNA form, the CDR3 reads TGTGCCAGCAGCAACCGGGGAACTGAAGCTTTCTTT. It yields the protein CASSNRGTEAFF. The whole variable domain, filled in from reference TRBV5-4 and TRBJ1-1, reads ETGVTQSPTHLIKTRGQQVTLRCSSQSGHNTVSWYQQALGQGPQFIFQYYREEENGRGNFPPRFSGLQFPNYSSELNVNALELDDSALYLCASSNRGTEAFFGQGTRLTVV.

The chain carries TRBV5-6 and TRBJ1-2, with TRBD1 matching 10 bases. Germline V gene sequence: CDR1 SGHDT, CDR2 YYEEEE. V shed 4 bases and J 8 bases; nucleotides not matched to a gene: 8. The CDR3 spans 14 residues. CDR3 in DNA: TGTGCCAGCAGCCTGAGCCCGGACAGGGGGGGCTACACCTTC. This sequence encodes CASSLSPDRGGYTF.

V gene TRBV6-6 combines with J gene TRBJ2-1, with a possible D match to TRBD1 (6 bases). The CDR3 sequence is 12 residues long. V was clipped by 11 bases and J by 3 bases, with 11 bases between them. CDR1 MNHNY and CDR2 SVGAGI come from the germline V gene (reference sequence). CDR3 amino acids: CALKGVYNEQFF. The CDR3 DNA is TGTGCCCTTAAGGGGGTCTACAATGAGCAGTTCTTC.

This clone was seen a handful of times. Other DNA sequences in this specimen translate into the identical CDR3. The chain links TRBV5-1 to TRBJ2-2; 11 nucleotides match TRBD2. V lost 2 bases, J lost 1 base, and 1 base stayed unmatched. The CDR3 runs 16 residues. CDR1 SGHRS and CDR2 YFSETQ come from the germline V gene. CDR3 in DNA: TGCGCCAGCAGCTTTCTAGCGGGAGGGAACACCGGGGAGCTGTTTTTT. Its translation is CASSFLAGGNTGELFF.

The CDR3 nucleotides are TGCGCCAGCAGCTTGTCAGGGGCCGAAGATACGCAGTATTTT. Translated: CASSLSGAEDTQYF. J is TRBJ2-3 and V is TRBV5-1; D is possibly TRBD1 (6 bases). Germline CDR1 SGHRS, CDR2 YFSETQ. The CDR3 runs 14 residues. The V end was cut by 1 base, the J end by 5 bases, with 11 bases between. The full variable domain, completed using reference TRBV5-1 and TRBJ2-3, is KAGVTQTPRYLIKTRGQQVTLSCSPISGHRSVSWYQQTPGQGLQFLFEYFSETQRNKGNFPGRFSGRQFSNSRSEMNVSTLELGDSALYLCASSLSGAEDTQYFGPGTRLTVL.